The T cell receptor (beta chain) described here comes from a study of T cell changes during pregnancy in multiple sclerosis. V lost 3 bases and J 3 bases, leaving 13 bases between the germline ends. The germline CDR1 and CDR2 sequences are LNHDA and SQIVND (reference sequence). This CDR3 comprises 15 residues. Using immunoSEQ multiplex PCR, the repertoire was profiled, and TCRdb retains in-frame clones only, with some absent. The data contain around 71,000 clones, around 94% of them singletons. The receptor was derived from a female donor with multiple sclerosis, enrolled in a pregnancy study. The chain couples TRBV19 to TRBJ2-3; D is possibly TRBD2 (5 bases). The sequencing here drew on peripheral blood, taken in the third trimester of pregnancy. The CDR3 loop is CASSMAGGGTDTQYF. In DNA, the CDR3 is TGTGCCAGTAGTATGGCCGGTGGCGGGACAGATACGCAGTATTTT.